This T cell receptor beta chain derives from a study of blood T cell repertoires in COVID-19. Across the whole study: Samples representing acute and convalescent COVID-19 were sourced from the United States, Italy and Spain.

Germline lookup yields CDR1 MNHEY and CDR2 SVGEGT. The ends lost 5 bases at V and 5 bases at J; junction bases unmatched: 3. The CDR3 covers 14 residues. Original data processing: Estimation of nucleated cell counts relied on the amplification of reference gene primers. Generated by immunoSEQ multiplex PCR, the TCRdb table keeps only in-frame clones and is missing some. The D gene and trimming were derived from the DNA, and the V and J assignments and clone size from that table. The data contain fewer than 500,000 clones, 87% of them singletons. Researchers sorted participants into cohorts using their self-reported clinical history.

This clonotype originated in a woman younger than 30 with acute COVID-19. The V gene is TRBV6-2 or TRBV6-3, the J gene TRBJ2-5; 12 nucleotides align to TRBD2. The sequenced material came from PBMCs or T cells enriched from blood (not recorded which). The CDR3: CASSITSGGETQYF. In nucleotides, the CDR3 is TGTGCCAGCAGTATCACTAGCGGGGGGGAGACCCAGTACTTC.